The T cell receptor beta chain described here comes from a study of T-cell memory formation after mild COVID-19. Study results and caveats: Specificity for SARS-CoV-2 was not confirmed among the second-wave clones peaking on day 37. Contracting CD4+ clones lay largely in CM and EM, with CD8+ ones residing in EMRA. In pre-infection memory, a portion of responding clones appeared, which suggested that cross-reactive memory joined.

Germline V gives CDR1 GTSNPN, CDR2 SVGIG (reference sequence). Trimming took off 7 bases at V and 4 bases at J, with 19 bases between the two ends. CDR3 length: 15 residues. The sample holds a few counts of this clonotype. Its specificity is not known. Libraries for TCRalpha and TCRbeta carried sample barcodes and unique molecular identifiers via 5'RACE. TCRdb called the 5' RACE reads again in MiXCR, with one record for every CDR3 protein. The sample yields some 270,000 distinct CDR3 sequences, approximately 15% seen once. What was sequenced was PBMCs or a T cell subset sorted from them (not recorded which). V usage is TRBV30 and J usage is TRBJ2-2, with a weak D call TRBD2 (5 bases). The receptor comes from an adult woman who had mild COVID-19 (a few samples of this study predate the infection). Cell type and time point are not known. CDR3 in amino acids: CASPSRRGGTGELFF. Here the CDR3 DNA reads TGTGCCTCGCCATCAAGACGCGGAGGCACCGGGGAGCTGTTTTTT.